The 25 T cell receptor beta chains listed next were all sequenced from one sample in a study of cytomegalovirus exposure and HLA in healthy donors. The PCR was carried out with 60 Vbeta primers and 13 Jbeta primers. Data came from immunoSEQ multiplex PCR; TCRdb stores just in-frame clones and leaves some out. The sample consists of 100,000 to 150,000 clones, around 76% of them appearing once. Sequences were obtained from PBMCs. The receptor set was obtained from a male donor in good health and CMV-seronegative.

This clone was observed a handful of times. This chain connects TRBV7-3 to TRBJ2-2; the D gene is possibly TRBD2 (5 bases). Germline V lookup: CDR1 SGHTA, CDR2 FQGTGA. This CDR3 spans 13 amino acids. V gave up 3 bases and J gave up 5 bases, with 7 bases separating them. The CDR3 nucleotides read TGTGCCAGCAGCTTCTTAGCGACCGGGGAGCTGTTTTTT. Translating gives CASSFLATGELFF.

The V and J genes are TRBV15 and TRBJ2-7; D is perhaps TRBD2 (5 bases). CDR1 LNHNV and CDR2 YYDKDF come from the germline V gene (reference sequence). CDR3 length equals 15 residues. The V end lost 8 bases, the J end lost 3 bases, and 20 bases lay between the germline ends. CDR3: CATQEVRTYHYEQYF. The DNA of the CDR3 is TGTGCCACCCAAGAGGTCCGGACTTACCACTACGAGCAGTACTTC.

The chain carries TRBV30 and TRBJ1-6, with unresolved D. Germline CDR1 is GTSNPN and CDR2 is SVGIG (reference sequence). The CDR3 has 14 amino acids. V lost 4 bases to trimming and J lost 10 bases, with 17 bases between them. CDR3 sequence: CAWTGSLFDSPLHF. CDR3 sequence (DNA): TGTGCCTGGACTGGGAGTTTATTTGACTCACCCCTCCACTTT.

V and J are TRBV6-6 and TRBJ1-2; possibly TRBD1 for D (5 bases). CDR1 and CDR2 from the germline V gene are MNHNY and SVGAGI (reference sequence). Trimming shortened V by 2 bases and J by 8 bases, and 9 bases separated the two germline ends. This CDR3 contains 12 residues. In DNA, the CDR3 is TGTGCCAGCAGTTACCCCAGGGAAGGCTACACCTTC. Protein: CASSYPREGYTF.

The chain employs TRBV4-1 and TRBJ2-3; a possible D gene is TRBD1 (5 bases). The CDR3 totals 17 residues. Germline V gives CDR1 MGHRA, CDR2 YSYEKL. Between the trimmed V and J ends, which lost 0 bases and 0 bases, there was a span of 13 bases. For the CDR3, the DNA is TGCGCCAGCAGCCAAGATCAACCGACAGTAAGCACAGATACGCAGTATTTT. It is translated as CASSQDQPTVSTDTQYF.

This clone was counted once. V and J are TRBV27 and TRBJ2-5; 11 bases line up with TRBD2. The DNA end favors TRBJ2-7, so the J call may be wrong. Germline-derived CDR1 and CDR2 are MNHEY and SMNVEV (reference sequence). This CDR3 spans 14 amino acids. The CDR3 region has the DNA TGTGCCAGCAGCTTAGCGGGGGGGCGGTACGAGCAGTACTTC. Translated: CASSLAGGRYEQYF.

This clone was counted only a few times. This sequence joins TRBV5-6 and TRBJ1-6; the match to TRBD1 covers 8 bases. The CDR3 extends over 14 amino acids. The ends lost 5 bases at V and 7 bases at J; junction bases unmatched: 5. Germline V lookup: CDR1 SGHDT, CDR2 YYEEEE. In DNA, the CDR3 is TGTGCCAGCAGGGGCAGGGGGCGGAATTCACCCCTCCACTTT. It codes for CASRGRGRNSPLHF.

The V gene is TRBV10-1, the J gene TRBJ2-7, with TRBD1 identical over 8 bases. The V segment lost 6 bases and the J segment 0 bases; nucleotides outside the gene matches: 10. The CDR3 has 16 amino acids. The germline CDR1 and CDR2 sequences are WNHNN and SYGVQD (reference sequence). CDR3 DNA: TGCGCCAGCAGGGTATTCGACAGGGGAAGCTCCTACGAGCAGTACTTC. Protein sequence: CASRVFDRGSSYEQYF.

The rearrangement links TRBV19 to TRBJ2-7; D remains ambiguous. Germline CDR1 and CDR2: LNHDA and SQIVND (reference sequence). With 2 bases removed from V and 2 bases from J, the gap between germline ends came to 10 bases. This CDR3 is built from 14 residues. The CDR3 sequence is CASSIPGLPYEQYF. The CDR3 DNA is TGTGCCAGTAGTATACCAGGTCTACCCTACGAGCAGTACTTC.

This clone was observed once. The chain recombines TRBV5-8 with TRBJ1-5, with unresolved D. Looked up from germline, CDR1 is SGHTS and CDR2 is YDEGEE. The CDR3 totals 14 residues. V was shortened by 5 bases and J by 1 base, with 10 bases between the two germline ends. For the CDR3, the DNA is TGTGCCAGCAGTTCTTACACCAGCAATCAGCCCCAGCATTTT. Translating gives CASSSYTSNQPQHF.

DNA of the CDR3: TGTGCCAGCAGCTTAGAGGCGGGAGCTTTCTTT. Translated, it gives CASSLEAGAFF. This chain joins TRBV7-2 and TRBJ1-1; D is undetermined. This CDR3 region has 11 residues. The germline V gene has CDR1 SGHTA and CDR2 FQGNSA. V lost 1 base and J 10 bases, leaving 7 bases between the germline ends.

This chain uses TRBV11-2 with TRBJ1-1; possibly TRBD1 for D (6 bases). The CDR3 has 15 residues. Trimming cost V 1 base and J 5 bases, with 14 bases left between them. Germline loops: CDR1 SGHAT, CDR2 FQNNGV. The CDR3 here is CASSLVRGAGTEAFF. In nucleotides, the CDR3 is TGTGCCAGCAGCTTAGTGCGGGGGGCAGGAACTGAAGCTTTCTTT.

V and J are TRBV6-6 and TRBJ2-7, with TRBD2 identical over 7 bases. The trim removed 6 bases at V and 1 base at J, leaving 6 bases unmatched. The CDR3 totals 14 residues. Germline V gives CDR1 MNHNY, CDR2 SVGAGI (reference sequence). CDR3 region: CASSPWGGSYEQYF. CDR3 nucleotides: TGTGCCAGCAGCCCCTGGGGAGGGTCCTACGAGCAGTACTTC.

The chain links TRBV7-6 to TRBJ2-7, with 9 bases lining up with TRBD2. V trimming: 0 bases; J trimming: 1 base; junction bases outside the gene matches: 7. The CDR3 loop spans 17 amino acids. CDR1 and CDR2 (germline): SGHVS, FNYEAQ. CDR3 residues: CASSLATPSGASYEQYF. The CDR3, as DNA: TGTGCCAGCAGCTTAGCAACTCCTAGCGGGGCGTCCTACGAGCAGTACTTC.

J is TRBJ2-3 and V is TRBV28; 7 bases fit TRBD1. The CDR3 extends over 14 amino acids. Germline V gene lookup returns CDR1 MDHEN and CDR2 SYDVKM. The J segment lost 1 base and the V segment lost 6 bases, leaving 4 bases of the junction unmatched. The CDR3 bases are TGTGCCAGCAGGCGACAGGGCGGCACAGATACGCAGTATTTT. As protein: CASRRQGGTDTQYF.

The chain combines TRBV6-5 with TRBJ2-4; possible D gene TRBD2, 5 bases. The CDR3 loop spans 15 amino acids. The germline V gene has CDR1 MNHEY and CDR2 SVGAGI. Trimming removed 0 bases from V and 5 bases from J, with 11 bases in between. The CDR3 loop is CASSYSRGLENIQYF. In nucleotides, the CDR3 is TGTGCCAGCAGTTACTCCCGCGGACTGGAAAACATTCAGTACTTC.

This clone was seen a few times. This chain links TRBV30 with TRBJ2-1, with 10 bases fitting TRBD2. This CDR3 has 15 residues. Trimming at V came to 6 bases and at J to 7 bases, leaving 12 bases not matched to a gene. Germline CDR1 is GTSNPN and CDR2 is SVGIG (reference sequence). CDR3 sequence: CACRPLAGSRNEQFF. DNA for the CDR3: TGTGCCTGTAGACCACTAGCGGGAAGTAGGAATGAGCAGTTCTTC.

The chain links TRBV2 to TRBJ2-1, with TRBD2 matching 7 bases. CDR1 and CDR2 from the germline V gene are SNHLY and FYNNEI. V trimming: 6 bases; J trimming: 9 bases; junction bases outside the gene matches: 14. CDR3 length: 15 amino acids. The CDR3 DNA is TGTGCCAGCAGCCCAACTAGCGCGGCCAATGGTGAGCAGTTCTTC. It yields the protein CASSPTSAANGEQFF.

This clone was seen only once. V usage is TRBV30 and J usage is TRBJ2-3; 7 bases are shared with TRBD2. The germline CDR1 and CDR2 sequences are GTSNPN and SVGIG (reference sequence). The CDR3 runs to 14 residues. V lost 7 bases to trimming and J lost 1 base; unmatched junction nucleotides: 8. Written as DNA, the CDR3 is TGTGCCTCCTCCCAGGCGGGGGGCACAGATACGCAGTATTTT. Protein: CASSQAGGTDTQYF.

Remarks on this clone: This sample also contains other DNA sequences that code for the same CDR3. This chain uses TRBV28 with TRBJ2-7, with D perhaps matching TRBD1 (7 bases). CDR1 and CDR2 from the germline V gene are MDHEN and SYDVKM. V lost 2 bases and J lost 0, with 14 bases in between. The CDR3 is 16 amino acids. Here the CDR3 reads CASSLKGRGVSYEQYF. The CDR3, as DNA: TGTGCCAGCAGTTTAAAGGGCAGGGGGGTCTCCTACGAGCAGTACTTC.

This chain connects TRBV5-6 to TRBJ2-7; TRBD1 is a possible D gene (5 bases). Germline loops: CDR1 SGHDT, CDR2 YYEEEE. Trimming shortened V by 4 bases and J by 2 bases, and 16 bases separated the two germline ends. The CDR3 is 15 residues long. CDR3 region: CASSAWDFRAYEQYF. CDR3 nucleotides: TGTGCCAGCAGCGCGTGGGATTTCAGGGCCTACGAGCAGTACTTC.

The CDR3 loop is CASKDRGTQPQHF. The CDR3 DNA reads TGTGCCAGTAAGGACAGGGGCACTCAGCCCCAGCATTTT. The chain recombines TRBV19 with TRBJ1-5, with 9 bases lining up with TRBD1. The CDR3 sequence is 13 residues long. J was trimmed by 6 bases and V by 7 bases; bases with no gene match: 4. From germline, CDR1 is LNHDA and CDR2 SQIVND (reference sequence).

This clone was picked up one time. This sequence joins TRBV7-2 and TRBJ2-1, with D unresolved. This CDR3 comprises 15 residues. Germline assignment: CDR1 SGHTA and CDR2 FQGNSA. V shed 2 bases and J shed 8 bases, with 16 bases lying between them. CDR3 nucleotide sequence: TGTGCCAGCAGCTTAAACCAACTTAAACGAGATGAGCAGTTCTTC. It yields the protein CASSLNQLKRDEQFF. Variable domain in full (rest from reference TRBV7-2 and TRBJ2-1): GAGVSQSPSNKVTEKGKDVELRCDPISGHTALYWYRQSLGQGLEFLIYFQGNSAPDKSGLPSDRFSAERTGGSVSTLTIQRTQQEDSAVYLCASSLNQLKRDEQFFGPGTRLTVL.

The chain combines TRBV6-5 with TRBJ1-5; D is possibly TRBD1 (5 bases). The CDR3 has 14 amino acids. V was trimmed by 5 bases and J by 7 bases, leaving 15 bases between them. Germline loops: CDR1 MNHEY, CDR2 SVGAGI. The CDR3, as DNA: TGTGCCAGCAGTGAAAGTCCAGGGTTCCAGCCCCAGCATTTT. It is translated as CASSESPGFQPQHF.

This sequence joins TRBV6-5 and TRBJ2-3; D is uncertain. V was cut by 2 bases and J by 3 bases, with 12 bases left in between. CDR3 length: 15 amino acids. Germline V gene lookup returns CDR1 MNHEY and CDR2 SVGAGI. The CDR3 bases are TGTGCCAGCAGTTACGAACTCGCAGCGACAGATACGCAGTATTTT. This codes for CASSYELAATDTQYF.